This TCR beta chain was observed in a study of beta chain features in type 1 diabetes. Germline V gives CDR1 SGHVS, CDR2 FNYEAQ. The V end lost 5 bases, the J end lost 1 base, and 8 bases lay between the germline ends. The CDR3 has 13 amino acids. Investigators reverse transcribed all isolated RNA, so they sequenced expressed TCRB transcripts. Method: immunoSEQ multiplex PCR; TCRdb's copy keeps in-frame clones and lacks some. This sample has around 240,000 clones; 16% occur once, and the top ten carry about 0.092%. Study-level results: Significant though moderate, a shortening of TCRB CDR3s appeared in all four CD4+ subsets of Type 1 diabetes patients.

A note on this clone: Its antigen is currently unknown.

Sequenced sample: naive CD4+ T cells from blood. The rearrangement links TRBV7-6 to TRBJ1-1; D is uncertain. This clonotype was obtained from a young man with type 1 diabetes. CDR3 nucleotides: TGTGCCAGCAGCCATACCCAGAACACTGAAGCTTTCTTT. It yields the protein CASSHTQNTEAFF.